The sequence of this T cell receptor (beta chain) was determined in a study of T cell repertoires in cytomegalovirus infection. This clonotype was counted only a few times. Germline loops: CDR1 SEHNR, CDR2 FQNEAQ (reference sequence). The germline V and J ends were trimmed by 4 bases and 5 bases, with 11 bases remaining between them. There are 13 residues in the CDR3. Each CDR3 protein gets one entry after TCRdb re-called the reads with MiXCR. The data show about 740,000 distinct CDR3 sequences, 35% to 45% seen once. The V and J genes are TRBV7-9 and TRBJ1-1, with D possibly matching TRBD1 (5 bases). The sample consisted of PBMCs. The receptor comes from a human donor in good health (CMV status not recorded). Some clones in this sample may be carry-over from other donors' samples. The CDR3 spells CASSSEGWTEAFF. CDR3 nucleotides: TGTGCCAGCAGCTCGGAGGGGTGGACTGAAGCTTTCTTT.